The rows below give T cell receptor beta chains drawn from one sample of a study of T cells after yellow fever vaccination. MiXCR, run by TCRdb on the 5' RACE reads, gives a single entry per CDR3 protein. This sample has roughly 50,000 distinct CDR3 sequences, with approximately 7% found just once. The sample in question was CD8+ T cells sorted from PBMCs, obtained roughly 14 days after the first yellow fever vaccination. Source of these receptors: a man between 18 and 29 years old who received the YFV17D yellow fever vaccine. Both conserved end residues are part of each CDR3. The order of the fields is V gene, J gene, clone size, D gene, CDR3 DNA, CDR3 protein. D genes are given only for firm matches. The size field is filled for only some rows; it gives once, few, many or a size class.

TRBV6-2/TRBV6-3,TRBJ2-5,many,.,TGTGCCAGCCTCCGTCTAAGCGAGAAGACTCAAGAGACCCAGTACTTC,CASLRLSEKTQETQYF
TRBV6-1,TRBJ2-1,.,TRBD1,TGTGCCAACCGGACAGGGAACTTCTACAATGAGCAGTTCTTC,CANRTGNFYNEQFF
TRBV5-6,TRBJ2-1,.,.,TGTGCCATGGGCCCCGAGGGACTGTACAATGAGCAGTTCTTC,CAMGPEGLYNEQFF
TRBV11-2,TRBJ2-5,few,TRBD1,TGTGCCAGCAGCCCCGGGACAGGGACAGAGACCCAGTACTTC,CASSPGTGTETQYF
TRBV13,TRBJ1-2,many,.,TGTGCCAGCAGCCAATTTCCAGGTTTTAGCTATGGCTACACCTTC,CASSQFPGFSYGYTF
TRBV2,TRBJ2-3,few,.,TGTGCCAGCAGTGAAGCGGCGGGAACAGATACGCAGTATTTT,CASSEAAGTDTQYF
TRBV7-9,TRBJ1-1,many,.,TGTGCCAGCAGGCGTGACGGGGCCCTAGGTGAAGCTTTCTTT,CASRRDGALGEAFF
TRBV7-6,TRBJ2-2,many,TRBD1,TGTGCCAGCAGCTTAGGACAGGGTGGCACCGGGGAGCTGTTTTTT,CASSLGQGGTGELFF
TRBV7-9,TRBJ2-3,many,.,TGTGCCAGCAGCTTATTATTGAGCACAGATACGCAGTATTTT,CASSLLLSTDTQYF
TRBV5-6,TRBJ1-1,.,.,TGTGCCAGCAGCTACGGGCTGAACACTGAAGCTTTCTTT,CASSYGLNTEAFF
TRBV12-3/TRBV12-4,TRBJ2-7,many,TRBD1,TGTGCCAGCAGTGCCGGGACAGGGAACTACGAGCAGTACTTC,CASSAGTGNYEQYF
TRBV14,TRBJ2-5,.,.,TGTGCCAGCAGCCAAGCCTTGGAGGGCATGGGGGAGACCCAGTACTTC,CASSQALEGMGETQYF
TRBV19,TRBJ2-5,few,TRBD2,TGTGCCAGTAGTATTACTAGCGGGGGCCCATCGTCCCAGTACTTC,CASSITSGGPSSQYF
TRBV7-8,TRBJ2-7,many,TRBD2,TGTGCCAGCAGCGTTTCGGGGGGGCCCTCCTACGAGCAGTACTTC,CASSVSGGPSYEQYF
TRBV4-1,TRBJ2-7,many,.,TGCGCCAGCAGCCTGGCGGGTTACGAGCAGTACTTC,CASSLAGYEQYF